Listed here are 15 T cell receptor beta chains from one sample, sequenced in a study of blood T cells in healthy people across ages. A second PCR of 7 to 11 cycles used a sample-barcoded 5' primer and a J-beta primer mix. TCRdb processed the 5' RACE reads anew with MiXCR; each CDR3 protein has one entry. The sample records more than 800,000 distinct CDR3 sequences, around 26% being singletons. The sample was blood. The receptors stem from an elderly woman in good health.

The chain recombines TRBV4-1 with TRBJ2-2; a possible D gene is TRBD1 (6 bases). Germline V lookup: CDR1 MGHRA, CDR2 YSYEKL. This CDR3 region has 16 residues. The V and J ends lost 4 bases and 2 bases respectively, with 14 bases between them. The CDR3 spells CASSLSPGHNTGELFF. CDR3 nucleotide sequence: TGCGCCAGCAGCCTCTCACCGGGACACAACACCGGGGAGCTGTTTTTT.

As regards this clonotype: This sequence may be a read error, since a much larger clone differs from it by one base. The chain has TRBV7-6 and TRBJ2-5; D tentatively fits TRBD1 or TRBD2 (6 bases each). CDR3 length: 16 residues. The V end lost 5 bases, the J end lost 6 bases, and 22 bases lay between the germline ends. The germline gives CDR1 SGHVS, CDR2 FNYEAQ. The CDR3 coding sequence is TGTGCCAGCAGCAACACCGTGGGGGGCACTTCAAAGACCCAGTACTTC. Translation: CASSNTVGGTSKTQYF. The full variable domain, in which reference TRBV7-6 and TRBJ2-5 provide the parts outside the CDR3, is GAGVSQSPRYKVTKRGQDVALRCDPISGHVSLYWYRQALGQGPEFLTYFNYEAQQDKSGLPNDRFSAERPEGSISTLTIQRTEQRDSAMYRCASSNTVGGTSKTQYFGPGTRLLVL.

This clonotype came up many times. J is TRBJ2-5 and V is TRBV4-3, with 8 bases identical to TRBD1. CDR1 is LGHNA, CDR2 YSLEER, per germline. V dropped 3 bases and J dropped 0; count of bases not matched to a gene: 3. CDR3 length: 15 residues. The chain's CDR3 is CASSQMTGDQETQYF. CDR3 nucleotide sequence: TGCGCCAGCAGCCAGATGACAGGGGACCAAGAGACCCAGTACTTC.

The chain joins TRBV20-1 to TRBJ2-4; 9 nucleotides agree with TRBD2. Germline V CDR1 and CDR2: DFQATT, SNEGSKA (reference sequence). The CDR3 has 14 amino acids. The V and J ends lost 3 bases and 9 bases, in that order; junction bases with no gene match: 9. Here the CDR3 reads CSARPGGGASIQYF. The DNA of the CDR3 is TGCAGTGCTAGGCCCGGCGGGGGGGCCAGCATTCAGTACTTC.

CDR3 protein: CASSHRDRPMKAFF. The CDR3 coding sequence is TGTGCCAGCAGCCACCGGGACAGACCTATGAAAGCTTTCTTT. The chain links TRBV3-1 to TRBJ1-1, with TRBD1 matching 7 bases. The CDR3 runs to 14 residues. The V segment lost 3 bases and the J segment 9 bases; nucleotides outside the gene matches: 10. Germline values: CDR1 LGHDT, CDR2 YNNKEL (reference sequence).

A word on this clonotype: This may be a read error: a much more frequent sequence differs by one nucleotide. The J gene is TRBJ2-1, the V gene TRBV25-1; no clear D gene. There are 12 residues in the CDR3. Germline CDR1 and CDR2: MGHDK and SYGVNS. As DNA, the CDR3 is TGTGCCAGCACCCGAACAGACAATGAGCACTTCTTC. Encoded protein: CASTRTDNEHFF. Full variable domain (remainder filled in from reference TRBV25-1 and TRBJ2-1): EADIYQTPRYLVIGTGKKITLECSQTMGHDKMYWYQQDPGMELHLIHYSYGVNSTEKGDLSSESTVSRIRTEHFPLTLESARPSHTSQYLCASTRTDNEHFFGPGTRLTVL.

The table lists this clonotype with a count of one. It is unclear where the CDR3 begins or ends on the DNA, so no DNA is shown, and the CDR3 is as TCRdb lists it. The CDR3: CAWSVGVGSNQPQQF. The rearrangement joins TRBV30 to TRBJ1-5. Germline V gene lookup returns CDR1 GTSNPN and CDR2 SVGIG (reference sequence). The CDR3 spans 15 amino acids, including both terminal residues.

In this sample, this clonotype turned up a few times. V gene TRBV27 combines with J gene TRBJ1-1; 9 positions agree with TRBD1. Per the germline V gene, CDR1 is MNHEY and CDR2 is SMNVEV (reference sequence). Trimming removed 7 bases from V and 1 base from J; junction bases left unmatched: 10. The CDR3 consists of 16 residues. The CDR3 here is CASTEGQGRRNTEAFF. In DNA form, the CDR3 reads TGTGCCAGCACCGAGGGACAGGGCAGGAGGAACACTGAAGCTTTCTTT.

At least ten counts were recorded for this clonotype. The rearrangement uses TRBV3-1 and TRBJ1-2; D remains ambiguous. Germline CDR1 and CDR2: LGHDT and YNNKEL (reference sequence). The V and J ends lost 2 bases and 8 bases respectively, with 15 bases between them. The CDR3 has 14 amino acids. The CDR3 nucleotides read TGTGCCAGCAGCCAATTAGGACTTCCTGGAGGCTACACCTTC. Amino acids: CASSQLGLPGGYTF.

Written as DNA, the CDR3 is TGCGCCAGCAGCCTCTGGACAGGGGAGGGAAACACCATATATTTT. Amino acids: CASSLWTGEGNTIYF. The rearrangement joins TRBV4-3 to TRBJ1-3, with 9 bases lining up with TRBD1. The CDR3 is made up of 15 amino acids. Looked up from germline, CDR1 is LGHNA and CDR2 is YSLEER. V lost 4 bases, J lost 4 bases, and 5 bases stayed unmatched.

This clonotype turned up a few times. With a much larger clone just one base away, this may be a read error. The chain's CDR3 is CASRRGPYNEQYF. The CDR3, as DNA: TGTGCCAGCAGGAGGGGGCCGTACAATGAGCAGTACTTC. The J gene is TRBJ2-7, the V gene TRBV6-1, with 7 nucleotides matching TRBD1. CDR1 and CDR2 (germline): MNHNS, SASEGT. CDR3 length: 13 residues. V gave up 6 bases and J gave up 7 bases; unmatched junction bases: 9.

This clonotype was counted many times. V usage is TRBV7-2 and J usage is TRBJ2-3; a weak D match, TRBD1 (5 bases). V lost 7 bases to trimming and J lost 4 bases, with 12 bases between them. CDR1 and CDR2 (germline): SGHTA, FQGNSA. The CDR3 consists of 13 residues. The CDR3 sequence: CASTPDSPDTQYF. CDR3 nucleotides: TGTGCCAGCACCCCTGACAGCCCAGATACGCAGTATTTT. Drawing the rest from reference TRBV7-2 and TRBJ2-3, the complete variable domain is GAGVSQSPSNKVTEKGKDVELRCDPISGHTALYWYRQSLGQGLEFLIYFQGNSAPDKSGLPSDRFSAERTGGSVSTLTIQRTQQEDSAVYLCASTPDSPDTQYFGPGTRLTVL.

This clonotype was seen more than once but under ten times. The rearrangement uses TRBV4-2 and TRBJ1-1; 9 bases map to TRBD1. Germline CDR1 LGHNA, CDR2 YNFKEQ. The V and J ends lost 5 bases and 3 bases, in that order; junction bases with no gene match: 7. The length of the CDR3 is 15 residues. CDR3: CASSYQGQGDTEAFF. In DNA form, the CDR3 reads TGTGCCAGCAGCTACCAGGGACAGGGTGACACTGAAGCTTTCTTT.

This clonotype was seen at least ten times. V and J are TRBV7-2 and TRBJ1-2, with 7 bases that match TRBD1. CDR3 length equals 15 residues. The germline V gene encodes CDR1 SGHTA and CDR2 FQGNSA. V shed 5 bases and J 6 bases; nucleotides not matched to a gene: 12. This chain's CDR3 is CASSPQQGLIHGYTF. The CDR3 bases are TGTGCCAGCAGCCCGCAACAGGGGCTTATTCATGGCTACACCTTC.

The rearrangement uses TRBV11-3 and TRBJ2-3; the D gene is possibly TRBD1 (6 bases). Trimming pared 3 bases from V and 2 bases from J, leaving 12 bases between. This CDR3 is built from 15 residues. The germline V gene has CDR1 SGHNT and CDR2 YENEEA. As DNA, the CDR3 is TGTGCCAGCAGCTTGGGCGCAGGGGCCACAGATACGCAGTATTTT. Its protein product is CASSLGAGATDTQYF.